This entry lists 21 T cell receptor beta chains sequenced from one sample in a study of blood T cell repertoires in COVID-19 (dated by TCRdb to 2019 to 2021). Libraries were prepared through the immunoSEQ multiplex PCR assay. Entries here come from immuneACCESS through TCRdb and include only in-frame sequences with V and J called. Some clones fail to appear in such tables; in the studies checked, an unresolved V gene covers under half of the shortfall, and the cause of the remainder is unknown. A total of fewer than 200,000 clones appear in this sample, roughly 79% of them only once. 9.5% to 11% of the sample is taken by the ten largest. What was sequenced was peripheral blood. The receptors originated from a middle-aged woman with COVID-19, enrolled during active disease.

This clone was recorded at least ten times. V gene TRBV6-5 combines with J gene TRBJ1-1; 7 bases match TRBD1. CDR3 length: 12 residues. V shed 6 bases and J 6 bases; nucleotides not matched to a gene: 4. Germline values: CDR1 MNHEY, CDR2 SVGAGI. The CDR3 loop is CASRQGVSEAFF. The CDR3 nucleotides read TGTGCCAGCAGGCAGGGGGTTTCTGAAGCTTTCTTT.

This clone was recorded once. V and J are TRBV25-1 and TRBJ2-3; D is uncertain. Germline V gives CDR1 MGHDK, CDR2 SYGVNS. With 1 base removed from V and 0 bases from J, the gap between germline ends came to 11 bases. This CDR3 contains 16 residues. This chain's CDR3 is CASSEFSQISTDTQYF. The DNA for the CDR3 is TGTGCCAGCAGTGAATTTTCGCAGATTAGCACAGATACGCAGTATTTT.

The V gene is TRBV6-5, the J gene TRBJ1-2; possibly TRBD1 for D (6 bases). This CDR3 has 12 amino acids. CDR1 MNHEY and CDR2 SVGAGI come from the germline V gene. The V end was cut by 6 bases, the J end by 5 bases, with 10 bases between. The CDR3 region is CASRTGYYGYTF. CDR3 nucleotides: TGTGCCAGCAGAACAGGGTATTATGGCTACACCTTC.

This chain connects TRBV6-4 to TRBJ2-1; tentatively, D is TRBD2 (6 bases). The CDR3 loop spans 17 amino acids. V lost 5 bases and J 6 bases, leaving 23 bases between the germline ends. Germline V gene data show CDR1 as MRHNA and CDR2 as SNTAGT. The CDR3 DNA reads TGTGCCAGCAGTATAACCGGGCTGGCCGGAGGGATCAATGAGCAGTTCTTC. It is translated as CASSITGLAGGINEQFF.

CDR3 loop: CASSLAPGRGMNTEAFF. CDR3 nucleotides: TGTGCCAGCAGCTTGGCCCCGGGGAGGGGCATGAACACTGAAGCTTTCTTT. This chain links TRBV5-5 with TRBJ1-1, with D possibly being TRBD1 (5 bases). With 0 bases removed from V and 0 bases from J, the gap between germline ends came to 15 bases. Germline loops: CDR1 SGHKS, CDR2 YYEKEE (reference sequence). The CDR3 length is 17 residues.

The V call is TRBV7-8, the J call TRBJ1-1; TRBD1 might be the D (5 bases). Trimming cost V 1 base and J 4 bases, with 10 bases left between them. The CDR3 is 14 residues long. The V gene's germline CDR1 is SGHVS and CDR2 FQNEAQ. Written as DNA, the CDR3 is TGTGCCAGCAGCTTAGGGGGCAGTTTCACTGAAGCTTTCTTT. The encoded protein is CASSLGGSFTEAFF.

The genes are TRBV18 and TRBJ2-7; D is perhaps TRBD1 (6 bases). The V gene lost 8 bases and the J gene lost 3 bases, with 11 bases spanning the gap. The CDR3 consists of 12 residues. From germline, CDR1 is KGHSH and CDR2 LQKENI. In DNA, the CDR3 is TGTGCCAGCCGCCGGGACAACTACGAGCAGTACTTC. Its translation is CASRRDNYEQYF.

This sequence joins TRBV7-2 and TRBJ2-2; 8 bases match TRBD2. V shed 1 base, J shed 4 bases, and the junction held 2 bases outside the gene matches. The V gene's germline CDR1 is SGHTA and CDR2 FQGNSA. The CDR3 is 15 residues long. For the CDR3, the DNA is TGTGCCAGCAGCTTAGTCGCGGGAGGCACCGGGGAGCTGTTTTTT. This translates into CASSLVAGGTGELFF.

The chain has TRBV9 and TRBJ2-1; no definite D call. The V gene's germline CDR1 is SGDLS and CDR2 YYNGEE. V lost 0 bases and J 10 bases, leaving 14 bases between the germline ends. CDR3 size: 14 residues. The CDR3 bases are TGTGCCAGCAGCGTAGAAGGTACGGGTAGGGAGCAGTTCTTC. This codes for CASSVEGTGREQFF.

Remarks on this clone: The same CDR3 arises from other DNA sequences in this sample as well. V usage is TRBV18 and J usage is TRBJ1-1; weak D call: TRBD1 (5 bases). This CDR3 has 14 residues. Germline CDR1 is KGHSH and CDR2 is LQKENI. Between the trimmed V and J ends, which lost 1 base and 2 bases, there was a span of 8 bases. DNA of the CDR3: TGTGCCAGCTCACCACGGGGCCTTAACACTGAAGCTTTCTTT. It specifies CASSPRGLNTEAFF.

The chain couples TRBV3-1 (or the pseudogene TRBV3-2) to TRBJ1-2, with a weak D call TRBD1 (6 bases). This CDR3 region has 14 residues. V was clipped by 1 base and J by 7 bases, with 13 bases between them. Germline CDR1 reads LGHDT; CDR2 reads YNNKEL (reference sequence). The DNA of the CDR3 is TGTGCCAGCAGCCAAGTCCGGACAGCCAGTGGCTACACCTTC. It encodes CASSQVRTASGYTF.

The chain combines TRBV25-1 with TRBJ1-4, with 9 nucleotides matching TRBD1. Germline values: CDR1 MGHDK, CDR2 SYGVNS. The junction had 7 bases not matched to a gene; V was cut back by 9 bases and J by 5 bases. The CDR3 runs 14 residues. Here the CDR3 reads CASRGTGINEKLFF. The CDR3 nucleotides read TGTGCCAGTAGGGGGACAGGGATAAATGAAAAACTGTTTTTT.

CDR3 coding DNA: TGTGCCAGCAGTTACACGACAGGGGGGGCCGGGGAGCTGTTTTTT. Translated: CASSYTTGGAGELFF. J is TRBJ2-2 and V is TRBV6-6, with 9 bases aligning to TRBD1. Germline V gene data show CDR1 as MNHNY and CDR2 as SVGAGI (reference sequence). The CDR3 is 15 residues long. V dropped 2 bases and J dropped 6; count of bases not matched to a gene: 4.

This chain links TRBV19 with TRBJ1-5, with TRBD1 matching 7 bases. The CDR3 has 13 residues. The germline V gene has CDR1 LNHDA and CDR2 SQIVND (reference sequence). The J segment lost 2 bases and the V segment lost 9 bases, leaving 4 bases of the junction unmatched. CDR3 in DNA: TGTGCCAGCCACGACAGGGGCAATCAGCCCCAGCATTTT. It specifies CASHDRGNQPQHF. The full variable domain, completed using reference TRBV19 and TRBJ1-5, is DGGITQSPKYLFRKEGQNVTLSCEQNLNHDAMYWYRQDPGQGLRLIYYSQIVNDFQKGDIAEGYSVSREKKESFPLTVTSAQKNPTAFYLCASHDRGNQPQHFGDGTRLSIL.

This clone is a singleton in its sample. The chain employs TRBV9 and TRBJ2-2, with 9 bases that match TRBD2. The V gene's germline CDR1 is SGDLS and CDR2 YYNGEE. Unmatched junction bases numbered 3, after V lost 0 bases and J lost 3 bases. CDR3 length equals 16 residues. CDR3 nucleotides: TGTGCCAGCAGCGTAGCTAGCGGGACACACACCGGGGAGCTGTTTTTT. The encoded protein is CASSVASGTHTGELFF.

V usage is TRBV15 and J usage is TRBJ2-3, with D possibly matching TRBD2 (5 bases). CDR1 and CDR2 from the germline V gene are LNHNV and YYDKDF (reference sequence). Trimming took 5 bases from V and 2 from J, leaving 11 bases between them. This CDR3 has 14 amino acids. CDR3 nucleotides: TGTGCCACCAGCGGACTCCTAATCACAGATACGCAGTATTTT. Translation: CATSGLLITDTQYF.

This clone occurred once. The rearrangement links TRBV6-6 to TRBJ1-3, with D uncertain. The V end was cut by 4 bases, the J end by 8 bases, with 21 bases between. This CDR3 is built from 16 residues. Looked up from germline, CDR1 is MNHNY and CDR2 is SVGAGI (reference sequence). The CDR3 spells CASSSPRRGTGDTIYF. CDR3 in DNA: TGTGCCAGCAGTTCACCTCGTCGGGGAACCGGGGACACCATATATTTT.

For the CDR3, the DNA is TGTGCCAGTAGCCAGACAGGCGAAACAAGTGAAGCTTTCTTT. This codes for CASSQTGETSEAFF. V gene TRBV19 combines with J gene TRBJ1-1; weak D call: TRBD1 (6 bases). The CDR3 has 14 residues. Germline V lookup: CDR1 LNHDA, CDR2 SQIVND (reference sequence). The ends were cut back, 6 bases at V and 7 bases at J, with 18 bases in the middle. The whole variable domain, filled in from reference TRBV19 and TRBJ1-1, reads DGGITQSPKYLFRKEGQNVTLSCEQNLNHDAMYWYRQDPGQGLRLIYYSQIVNDFQKGDIAEGYSVSREKKESFPLTVTSAQKNPTAFYLCASSQTGETSEAFFGQGTRLTVV.

The V and J genes are TRBV7-9 and TRBJ2-2; no reliable D call. The CDR3 contains 12 residues. V was pared by 1 base and J by 7 bases, with 4 bases between. The germline V gene has CDR1 SEHNR and CDR2 FQNEAQ (reference sequence). CDR3 sequence reads: CASSLDLGELFF. CDR3 in DNA: TGTGCCAGCAGCTTAGATCTCGGGGAGCTGTTTTTT.

The genes are TRBV12-3 or TRBV12-4 and TRBJ1-1, with a possible D match to TRBD1 (5 bases). Trimming cost V 4 bases and J 11 bases, with 17 bases left between them. CDR3 length: 13 residues. CDR3: CASSSTGGGRAFF. CDR3 coding DNA: TGTGCCAGCAGTTCGACCGGGGGGGGACGGGCTTTCTTT.

The chain is built from TRBV7-9 and TRBJ2-5; perhaps TRBD1 as D (5 bases). Trimming cost V 2 bases and J 3 bases, with 10 bases left between them. CDR1 SEHNR and CDR2 FQNEAQ come from the germline V gene (reference sequence). This CDR3 comprises 14 residues. The CDR3 loop is CASSLPGKEETQYF. The DNA of the CDR3 is TGTGCCAGCAGCTTACCAGGGAAAGAAGAGACCCAGTACTTC.